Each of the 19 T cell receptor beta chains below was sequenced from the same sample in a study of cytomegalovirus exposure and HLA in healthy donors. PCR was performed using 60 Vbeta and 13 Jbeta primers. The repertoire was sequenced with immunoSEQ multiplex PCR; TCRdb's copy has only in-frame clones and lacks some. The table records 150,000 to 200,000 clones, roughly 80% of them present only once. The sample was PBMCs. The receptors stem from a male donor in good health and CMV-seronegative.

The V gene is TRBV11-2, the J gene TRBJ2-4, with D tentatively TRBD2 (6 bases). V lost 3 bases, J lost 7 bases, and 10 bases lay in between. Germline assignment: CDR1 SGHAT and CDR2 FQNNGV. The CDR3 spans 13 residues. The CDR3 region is CASSLTSLNIQYF. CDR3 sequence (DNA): TGTGCCAGCAGCTTGACTAGTTTGAACATTCAGTACTTC.

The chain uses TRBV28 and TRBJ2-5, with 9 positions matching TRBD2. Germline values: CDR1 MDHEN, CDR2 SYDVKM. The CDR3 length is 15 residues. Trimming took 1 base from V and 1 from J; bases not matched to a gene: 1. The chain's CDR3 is CASSLLRGGQETQYF. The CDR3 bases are TGTGCCAGCAGTTTATTGCGGGGGGGCCAAGAGACCCAGTACTTC.

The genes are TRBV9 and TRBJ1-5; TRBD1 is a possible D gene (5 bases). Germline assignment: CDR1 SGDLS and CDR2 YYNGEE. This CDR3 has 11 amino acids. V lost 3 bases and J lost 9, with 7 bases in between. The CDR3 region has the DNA TGTGCCAGCAGCGACGGGGGGCCCCAGCATTTT. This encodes CASSDGGPQHF.

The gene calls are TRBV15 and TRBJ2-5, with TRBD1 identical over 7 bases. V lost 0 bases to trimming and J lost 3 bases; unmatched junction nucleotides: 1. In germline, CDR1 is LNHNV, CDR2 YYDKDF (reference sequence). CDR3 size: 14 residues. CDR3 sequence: CATSRDQGEETQYF. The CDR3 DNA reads TGTGCCACCAGCAGAGATCAGGGGGAAGAGACCCAGTACTTC. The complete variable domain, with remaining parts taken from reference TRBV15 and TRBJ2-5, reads DAMVIQNPRYQVTQFGKPVTLSCSQTLNHNVMYWYQQKSSQAPKLLFHYYDKDFNNEADTPDNFQSRRPNTSFCFLDIRSPGLGDTAMYLCATSRDQGEETQYFGPGTRLLVL.

Here the CDR3 DNA reads TGTGCCAGCAGCGTTTGGAGCCCTGGGAATGAAAAACTGTTTTTT. Translating gives CASSVWSPGNEKLFF. V gene TRBV7-9 combines with J gene TRBJ1-4, with D uncertain. The germline V and J ends were trimmed by 5 bases and 5 bases, with 15 bases remaining between them. Germline assignment: CDR1 SEHNR and CDR2 FQNEAQ (reference sequence). CDR3 length: 15 amino acids.

CDR3 sequence reads: CASSGGGSYEQYF. Here the CDR3 DNA reads TGTGCCAGCAGCGGGGGAGGGTCCTACGAGCAGTACTTC. This chain links TRBV7-9 with TRBJ2-7; 7 bases agree with TRBD2. The germline gives CDR1 SEHNR, CDR2 FQNEAQ (reference sequence). CDR3 size: 13 residues. Trimming removed 5 bases from V and 1 base from J; junction bases left unmatched: 2.

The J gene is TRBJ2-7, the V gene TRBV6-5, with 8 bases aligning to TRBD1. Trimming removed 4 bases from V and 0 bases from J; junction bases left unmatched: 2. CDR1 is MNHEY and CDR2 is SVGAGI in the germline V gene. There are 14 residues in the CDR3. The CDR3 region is CASSWDRSSYEQYF. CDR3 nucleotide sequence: TGTGCCAGCAGTTGGGACAGGAGCTCCTACGAGCAGTACTTC.

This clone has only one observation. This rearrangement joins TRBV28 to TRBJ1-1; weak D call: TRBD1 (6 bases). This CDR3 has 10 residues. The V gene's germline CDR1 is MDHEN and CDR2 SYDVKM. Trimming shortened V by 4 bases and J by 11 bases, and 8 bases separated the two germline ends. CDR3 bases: TGTGCCAGCAGTTCAGGGGCTGCTTTCTTT. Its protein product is CASSSGAAFF.

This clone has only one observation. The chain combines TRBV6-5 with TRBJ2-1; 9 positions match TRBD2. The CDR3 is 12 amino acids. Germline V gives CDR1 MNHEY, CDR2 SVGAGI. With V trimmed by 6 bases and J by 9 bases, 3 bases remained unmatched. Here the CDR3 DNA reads TGTGCCAGCAGCCTAGCGGGGCGTGAGCAGTTCTTC. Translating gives CASSLAGREQFF.

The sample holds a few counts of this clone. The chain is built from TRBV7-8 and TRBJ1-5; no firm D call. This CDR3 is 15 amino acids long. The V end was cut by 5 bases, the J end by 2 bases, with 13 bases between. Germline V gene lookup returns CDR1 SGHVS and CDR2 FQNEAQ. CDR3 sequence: CASSTYAGGNQPQHF. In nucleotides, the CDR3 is TGTGCCAGCAGCACATACGCCGGGGGCAATCAGCCCCAGCATTTT.

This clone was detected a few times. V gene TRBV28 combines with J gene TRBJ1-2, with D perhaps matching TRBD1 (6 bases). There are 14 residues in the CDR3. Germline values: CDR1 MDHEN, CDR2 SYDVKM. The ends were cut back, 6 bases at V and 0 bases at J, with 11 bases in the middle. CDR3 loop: CASRTGSANYGYTF. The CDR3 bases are TGTGCCAGCAGGACAGGATCAGCTAACTATGGCTACACCTTC.

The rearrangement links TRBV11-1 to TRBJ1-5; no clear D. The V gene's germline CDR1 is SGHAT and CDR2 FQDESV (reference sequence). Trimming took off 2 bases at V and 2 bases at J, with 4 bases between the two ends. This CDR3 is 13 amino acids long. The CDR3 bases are TGTGCCAGCAGCTTACAGGGCAATCAGCCCCAGCATTTT. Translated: CASSLQGNQPQHF.

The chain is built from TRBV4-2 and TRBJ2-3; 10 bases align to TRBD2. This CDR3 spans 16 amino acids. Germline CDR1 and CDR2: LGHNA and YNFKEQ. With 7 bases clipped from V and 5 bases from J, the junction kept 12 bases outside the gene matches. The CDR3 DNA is TGTGCCAGCACCAAGGGGTCTAGCGGGGGTGAAGATACGCAGTATTTT. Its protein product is CASTKGSSGGEDTQYF.

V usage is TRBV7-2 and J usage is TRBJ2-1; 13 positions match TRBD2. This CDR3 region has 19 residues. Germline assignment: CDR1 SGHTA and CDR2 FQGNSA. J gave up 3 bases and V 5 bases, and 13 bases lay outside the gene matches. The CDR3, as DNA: TGTGCCAGCAGCCCAAGACTGGTACTAGCGGGAGGGATCTACAATGAGCAGTTCTTC. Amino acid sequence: CASSPRLVLAGGIYNEQFF.

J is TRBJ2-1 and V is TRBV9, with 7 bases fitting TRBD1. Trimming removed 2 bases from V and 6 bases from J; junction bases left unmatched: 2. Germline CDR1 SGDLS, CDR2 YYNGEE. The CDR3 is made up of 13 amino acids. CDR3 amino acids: CASSVDRVNEQFF. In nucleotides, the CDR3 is TGTGCCAGCAGCGTCGACAGGGTCAATGAGCAGTTCTTC.

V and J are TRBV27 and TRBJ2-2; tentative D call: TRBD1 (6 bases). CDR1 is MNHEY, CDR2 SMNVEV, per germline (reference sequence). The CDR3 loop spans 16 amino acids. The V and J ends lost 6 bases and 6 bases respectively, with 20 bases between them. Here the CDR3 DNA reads TGTGCCAGCAGCTGGGGCCAGGGGTCGAGGGCCGGGGAGCTGTTTTTT. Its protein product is CASSWGQGSRAGELFF.

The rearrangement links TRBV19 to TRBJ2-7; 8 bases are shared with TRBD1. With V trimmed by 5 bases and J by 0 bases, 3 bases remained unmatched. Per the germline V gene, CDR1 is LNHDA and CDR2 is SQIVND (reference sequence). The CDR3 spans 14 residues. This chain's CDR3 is CASSDRGFSYEQYF. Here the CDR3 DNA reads TGTGCCAGTAGTGACAGGGGCTTCTCCTACGAGCAGTACTTC.

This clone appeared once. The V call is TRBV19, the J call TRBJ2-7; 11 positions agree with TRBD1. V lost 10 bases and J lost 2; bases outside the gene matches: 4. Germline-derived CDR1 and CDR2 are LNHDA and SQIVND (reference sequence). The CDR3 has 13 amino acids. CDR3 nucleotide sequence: TGTGCCATCGGGACAGGGGGACCCTACGAGCAGTACTTC. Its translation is CAIGTGGPYEQYF.

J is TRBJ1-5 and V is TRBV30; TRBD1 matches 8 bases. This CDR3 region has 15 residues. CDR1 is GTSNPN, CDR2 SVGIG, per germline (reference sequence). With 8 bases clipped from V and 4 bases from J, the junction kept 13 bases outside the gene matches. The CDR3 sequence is CARTAGQGGNQPQHF. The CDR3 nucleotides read TGTGCCCGGACCGCCGGACAGGGAGGAAATCAGCCCCAGCATTTT.